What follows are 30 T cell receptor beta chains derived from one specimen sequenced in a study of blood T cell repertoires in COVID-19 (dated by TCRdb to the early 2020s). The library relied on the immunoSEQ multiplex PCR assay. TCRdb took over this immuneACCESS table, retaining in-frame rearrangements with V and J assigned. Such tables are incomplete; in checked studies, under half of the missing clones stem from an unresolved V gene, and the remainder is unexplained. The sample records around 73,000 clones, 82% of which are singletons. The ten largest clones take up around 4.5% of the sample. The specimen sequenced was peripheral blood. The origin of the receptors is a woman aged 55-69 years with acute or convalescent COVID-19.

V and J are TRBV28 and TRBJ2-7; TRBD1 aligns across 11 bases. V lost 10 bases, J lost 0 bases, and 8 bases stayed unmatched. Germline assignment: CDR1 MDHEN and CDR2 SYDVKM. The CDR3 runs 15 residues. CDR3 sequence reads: CAIRTGGRISYEQYF. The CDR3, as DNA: TGTGCCATCCGGACAGGGGGCCGAATCTCCTACGAGCAGTACTTC.

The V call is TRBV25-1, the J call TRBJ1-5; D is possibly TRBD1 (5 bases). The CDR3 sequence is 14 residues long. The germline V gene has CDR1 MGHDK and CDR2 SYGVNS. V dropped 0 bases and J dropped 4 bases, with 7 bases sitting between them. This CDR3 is CASSEYGANQPQHF. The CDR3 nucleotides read TGTGCCAGCAGTGAATATGGGGCGAATCAGCCCCAGCATTTT.

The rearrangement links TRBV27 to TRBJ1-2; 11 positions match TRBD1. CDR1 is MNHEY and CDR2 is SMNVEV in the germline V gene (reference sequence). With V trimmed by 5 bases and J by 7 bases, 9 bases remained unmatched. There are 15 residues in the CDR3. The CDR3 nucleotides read TGTGCCAGCAGTCCCGGCGGACAGGGGGCATTTGGCTACACCTTC. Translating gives CASSPGGQGAFGYTF.

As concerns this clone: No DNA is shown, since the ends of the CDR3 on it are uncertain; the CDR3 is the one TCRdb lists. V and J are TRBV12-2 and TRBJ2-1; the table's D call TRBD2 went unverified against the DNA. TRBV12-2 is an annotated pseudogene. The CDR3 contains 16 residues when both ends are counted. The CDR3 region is CASRWAGGISYNEQFF.

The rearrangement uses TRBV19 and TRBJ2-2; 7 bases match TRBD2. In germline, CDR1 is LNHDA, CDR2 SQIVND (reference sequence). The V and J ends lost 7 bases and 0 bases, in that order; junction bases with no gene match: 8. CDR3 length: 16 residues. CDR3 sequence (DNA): TGTGCCAGTACCCAAACGGGAGGTTCGAACACCGGGGAGCTGTTTTTT. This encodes CASTQTGGSNTGELFF.

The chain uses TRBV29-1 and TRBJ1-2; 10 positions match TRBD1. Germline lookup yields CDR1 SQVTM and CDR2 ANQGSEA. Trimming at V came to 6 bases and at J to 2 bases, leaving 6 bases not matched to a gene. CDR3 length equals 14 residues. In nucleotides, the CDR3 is TGCAGCGTAGACAAGGGACAGGGGAACTATGGCTACACCTTC. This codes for CSVDKGQGNYGYTF.

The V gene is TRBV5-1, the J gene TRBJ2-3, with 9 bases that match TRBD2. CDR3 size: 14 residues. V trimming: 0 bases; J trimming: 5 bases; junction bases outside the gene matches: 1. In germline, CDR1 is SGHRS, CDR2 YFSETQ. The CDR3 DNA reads TGCGCCAGCAGCTTGGGCGGGAGGGAAGATACGCAGTATTTT. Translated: CASSLGGREDTQYF.

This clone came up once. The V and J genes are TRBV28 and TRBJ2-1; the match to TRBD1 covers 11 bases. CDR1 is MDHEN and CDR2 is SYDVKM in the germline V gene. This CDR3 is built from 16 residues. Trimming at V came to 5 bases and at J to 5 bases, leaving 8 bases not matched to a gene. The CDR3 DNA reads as TGTGCCAGCAGTACTCTCGGGACAGGGGGAGACAATGAGCAGTTCTTC. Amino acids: CASSTLGTGGDNEQFF.

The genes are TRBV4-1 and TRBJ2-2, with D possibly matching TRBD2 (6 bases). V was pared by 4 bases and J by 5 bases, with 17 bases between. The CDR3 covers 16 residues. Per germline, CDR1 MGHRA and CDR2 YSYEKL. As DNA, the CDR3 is TGCGCCAGCAGCCTCGGCGGGGTGTCGGTGACCGGGGAGCTGTTTTTT. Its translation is CASSLGGVSVTGELFF.

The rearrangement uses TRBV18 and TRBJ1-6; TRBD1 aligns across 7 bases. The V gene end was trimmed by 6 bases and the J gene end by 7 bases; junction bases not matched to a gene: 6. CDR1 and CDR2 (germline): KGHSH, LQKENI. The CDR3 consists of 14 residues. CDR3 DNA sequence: TGTGCCAGCTCGTCCGGGACAGTCAATTCACCCCTCCACTTT. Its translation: CASSSGTVNSPLHF.

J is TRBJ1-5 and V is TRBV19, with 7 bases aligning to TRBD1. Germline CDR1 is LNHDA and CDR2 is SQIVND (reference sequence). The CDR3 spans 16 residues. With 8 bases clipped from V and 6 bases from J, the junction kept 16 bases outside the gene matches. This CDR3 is CASSTLDRVPSQPQHF. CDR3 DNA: TGTGCCAGTTCTACCCTTGACAGGGTTCCTAGTCAGCCCCAGCATTTT.

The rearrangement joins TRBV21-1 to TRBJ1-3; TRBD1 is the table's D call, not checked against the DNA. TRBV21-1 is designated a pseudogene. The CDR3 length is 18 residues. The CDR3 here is CASSTFLAGTGVGNTIYF. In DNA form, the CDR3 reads TGTGCCAGCAGCACATTTTTGGCCGGGACAGGGGTTGGAAACACCATATATTTT.

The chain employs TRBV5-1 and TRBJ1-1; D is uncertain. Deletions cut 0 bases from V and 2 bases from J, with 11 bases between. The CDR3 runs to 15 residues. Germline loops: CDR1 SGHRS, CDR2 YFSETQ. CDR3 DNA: TGCGCCAGCAGCTTGGGTCCGCGGGCTAACACTGAAGCTTTCTTT. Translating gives CASSLGPRANTEAFF.

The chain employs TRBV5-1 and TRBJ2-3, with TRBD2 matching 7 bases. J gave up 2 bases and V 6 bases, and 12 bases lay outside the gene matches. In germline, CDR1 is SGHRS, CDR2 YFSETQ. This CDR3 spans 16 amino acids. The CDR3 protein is CASNRDPGTNTDTQYF. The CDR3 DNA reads TGCGCCAGCAACCGCGATCCGGGGACTAACACAGATACGCAGTATTTT.

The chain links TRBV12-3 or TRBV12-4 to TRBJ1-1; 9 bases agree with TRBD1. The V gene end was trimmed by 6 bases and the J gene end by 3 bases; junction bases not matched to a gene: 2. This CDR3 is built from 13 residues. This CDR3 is CASRGQGYTEAFF. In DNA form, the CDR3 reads TGTGCCAGCAGGGGACAGGGTTACACTGAAGCTTTCTTT.

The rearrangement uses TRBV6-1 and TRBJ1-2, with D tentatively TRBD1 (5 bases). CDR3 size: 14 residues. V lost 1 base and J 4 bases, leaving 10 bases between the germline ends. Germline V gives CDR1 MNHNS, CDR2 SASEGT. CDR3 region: CASSEGQGFYGYTF. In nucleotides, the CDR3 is TGTGCCAGCAGTGAAGGGCAGGGTTTCTATGGCTACACCTTC.

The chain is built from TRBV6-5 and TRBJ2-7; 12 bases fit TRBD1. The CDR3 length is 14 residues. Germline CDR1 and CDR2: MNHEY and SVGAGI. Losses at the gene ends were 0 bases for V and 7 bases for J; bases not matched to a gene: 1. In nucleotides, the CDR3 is TGTGCCAGCAGTTACTCGGGACAGGGGGCGGAGCAGTACTTC. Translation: CASSYSGQGAEQYF.

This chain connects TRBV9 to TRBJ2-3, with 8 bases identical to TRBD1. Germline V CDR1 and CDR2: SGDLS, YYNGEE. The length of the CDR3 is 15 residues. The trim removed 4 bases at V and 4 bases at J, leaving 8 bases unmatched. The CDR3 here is CASSFTGGTADTQYF. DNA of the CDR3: TGTGCCAGCAGCTTCACAGGGGGAACTGCAGATACGCAGTATTTT. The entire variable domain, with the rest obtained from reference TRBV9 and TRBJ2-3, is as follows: DSGVTQTPKHLITATGQRVTLRCSPRSGDLSVYWYQQSLDQGLQFLIQYYNGEERAKGNILERFSAQQFPDLHSELNLSSLELGDSALYFCASSFTGGTADTQYFGPGTRLTVL.

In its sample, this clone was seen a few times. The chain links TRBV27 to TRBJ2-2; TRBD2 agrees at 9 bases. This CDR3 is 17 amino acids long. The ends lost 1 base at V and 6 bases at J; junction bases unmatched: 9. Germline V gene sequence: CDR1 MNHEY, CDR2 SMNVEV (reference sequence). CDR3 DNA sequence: TGTGCCAGCAGTTTATTGGCGGGAGGGATCCCCGCCGGGGAGCTGTTTTTT. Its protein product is CASSLLAGGIPAGELFF.

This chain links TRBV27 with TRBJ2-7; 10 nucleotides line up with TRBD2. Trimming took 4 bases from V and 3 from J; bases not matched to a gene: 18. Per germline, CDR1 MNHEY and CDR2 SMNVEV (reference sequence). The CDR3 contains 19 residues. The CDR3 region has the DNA TGTGCCAGCAGTTCCAACCCCCCCGGGCTAGCGGGAGCAGGCTACGAGCAGTACTTC. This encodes CASSSNPPGLAGAGYEQYF.

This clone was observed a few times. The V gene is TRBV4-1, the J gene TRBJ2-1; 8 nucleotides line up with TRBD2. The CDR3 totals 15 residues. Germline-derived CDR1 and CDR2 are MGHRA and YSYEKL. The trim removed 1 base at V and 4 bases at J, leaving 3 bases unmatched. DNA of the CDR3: TGCGCCAGCAGCCAAGGCCGCGGGGGGTACAATGAGCAGTTCTTC. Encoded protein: CASSQGRGGYNEQFF.

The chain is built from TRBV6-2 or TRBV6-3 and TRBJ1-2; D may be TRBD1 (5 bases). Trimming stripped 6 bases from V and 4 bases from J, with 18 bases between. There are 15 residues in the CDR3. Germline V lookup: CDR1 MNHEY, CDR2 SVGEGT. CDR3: CASSPRGRVSYGYTF. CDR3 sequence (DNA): TGTGCCAGCAGCCCACGAGGCAGGGTTTCCTATGGCTACACCTTC.

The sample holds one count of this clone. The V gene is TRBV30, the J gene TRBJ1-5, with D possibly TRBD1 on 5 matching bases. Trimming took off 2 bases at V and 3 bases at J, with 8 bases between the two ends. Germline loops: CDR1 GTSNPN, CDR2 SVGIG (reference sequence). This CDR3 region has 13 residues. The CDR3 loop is CAWSMDNNQPQHF. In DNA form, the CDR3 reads TGTGCCTGGAGTATGGACAACAATCAGCCCCAGCATTTT.

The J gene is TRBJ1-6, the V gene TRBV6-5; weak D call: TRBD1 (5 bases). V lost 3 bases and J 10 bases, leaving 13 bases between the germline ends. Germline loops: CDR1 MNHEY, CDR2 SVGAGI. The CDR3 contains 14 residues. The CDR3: CASSYVAGQSPLHF. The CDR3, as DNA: TGTGCCAGCAGTTATGTCGCAGGGCAATCACCCCTCCACTTT.

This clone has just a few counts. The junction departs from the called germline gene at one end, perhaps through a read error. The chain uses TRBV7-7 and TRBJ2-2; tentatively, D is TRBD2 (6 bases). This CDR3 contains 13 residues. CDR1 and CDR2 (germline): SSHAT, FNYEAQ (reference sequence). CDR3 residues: CASSPREAGELFF. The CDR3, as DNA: TGTGCTAGCAGCCCGCGGGAAGCCGGGGAGCTGTTTTTT.

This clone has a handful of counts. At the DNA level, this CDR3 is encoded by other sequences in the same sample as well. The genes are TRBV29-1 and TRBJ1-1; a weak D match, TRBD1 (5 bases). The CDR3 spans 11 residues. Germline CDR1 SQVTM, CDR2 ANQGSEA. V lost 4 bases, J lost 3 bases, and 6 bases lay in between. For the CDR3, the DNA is TGCAGCGTTGCGGGGGACACTGAAGCTTTCTTT. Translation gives CSVAGDTEAFF.

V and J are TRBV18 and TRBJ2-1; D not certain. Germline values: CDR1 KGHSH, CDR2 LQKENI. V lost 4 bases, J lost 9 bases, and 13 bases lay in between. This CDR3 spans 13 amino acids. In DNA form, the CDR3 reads TGTGCCAGCTCACTTGGCTCCTCGTCTGAGCAGTTCTTC. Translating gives CASSLGSSSEQFF.

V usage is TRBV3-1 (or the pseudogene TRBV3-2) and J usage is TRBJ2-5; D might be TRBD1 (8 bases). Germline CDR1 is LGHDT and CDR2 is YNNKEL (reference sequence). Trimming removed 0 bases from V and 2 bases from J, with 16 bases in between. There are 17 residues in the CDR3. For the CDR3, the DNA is TGTGCCAGCAGCCAAGATACCAGGGGGCGGGAGCAAGAGACCCAGTACTTC. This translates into CASSQDTRGREQETQYF.

As DNA, the CDR3 is TGTGCCAGCAGCTTAGCGGACGGGGGGGAGCAGTACTTC. Translating it yields CASSLADGGEQYF. This rearrangement joins TRBV7-9 to TRBJ2-7; 7 bases are shared with TRBD2. Germline V gives CDR1 SEHNR, CDR2 FQNEAQ (reference sequence). The CDR3 is 13 amino acids. Trimming removed 0 bases from V and 7 bases from J; junction bases left unmatched: 3.

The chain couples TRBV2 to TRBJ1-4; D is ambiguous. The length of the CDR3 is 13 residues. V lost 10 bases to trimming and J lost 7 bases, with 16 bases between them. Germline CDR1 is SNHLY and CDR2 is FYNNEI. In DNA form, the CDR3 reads TGTGCCACCCTCCGAGGGTTGGGTGAAAAACTGTTTTTT. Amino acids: CATLRGLGEKLFF.